This T cell receptor beta chain was recorded in a study of blood T cell repertoires in COVID-19. For the study at large: Spain, Italy and the United States supplied samples that represented acute and convalescent COVID-19.

Using immunoSEQ multiplex PCR, the repertoire was profiled, and TCRdb retains in-frame clones only, with some absent. This sample carries some 250,000 clones, 90% to 95% of them seen once, and the ten largest clones take 1.2%. V lost 2 bases to trimming and J lost 8 bases, with 9 bases between them. The CDR3 covers 12 residues. CDR1 and CDR2 from the germline V gene are SNHLY and FYNNEI. Remarks on this clone: Other DNA sequences in the same sample also yield this CDR3.

This TCR came from a human donor in a cohort exposed to, infected with or recovered from COVID-19 (not recorded which). The donor label of this sample is uncertain. The specimen sequenced was PBMCs or T cells enriched from blood (not recorded which). The V gene is TRBV2, the J gene TRBJ1-2, with D maybe TRBD1 (6 bases). The CDR3 region is CASSEQGYGYTF. CDR3 DNA: TGTGCCAGCAGTGAACAGGGGTACGGCTACACCTTC.